This record looks at one T cell receptor (beta chain) sequence and its context. The CDR3 is 13 amino acids. Trimming removed 2 bases from V and 2 bases from J, with 4 bases in between. Germline-derived CDR1 and CDR2 are MDHEN and SYDVKM. The data are from a study of blood T cell repertoires in COVID-19. Source study methods: Reference gene primer amplification gave estimated nucleated cell counts. The assay was immunoSEQ multiplex PCR, and TCRdb's table has in-frame clones only and misses some. Clonal size and the V and J genes are those of that table, whereas D and trimming came from the DNA. The sample has around 250,000 clones, 80% to 90% seen once; the top ten hold around 3.1%.

The sample was PBMCs or T cells enriched from blood (not recorded which). V is TRBV28 and J is TRBJ1-5; D is unresolved. The TCR comes from a woman in her thirties or forties who had been exposed to COVID-19. The CDR3 spells CASSLIGNQPQHF. CDR3 DNA: TGTGCCAGCAGTTTAATCGGCAATCAGCCCCAGCATTTT.